Here is one T cell receptor beta chain with its context. The antigen remains unidentified. The CDR3 covers 15 residues. The germline gives CDR1 SGHRS, CDR2 YFSETQ. V gave up 4 bases and J gave up 3 bases; unmatched junction bases: 6. The investigators sampled blood at baseline, at cycle 4 day 1, and at cycle 7 day 1. Clones were read by immunoSEQ multiplex PCR, and TCRdb kept only the in-frame ones, dropping some. Among approximately 69,000 clones listed, 70% to 90% were seen once. This sample was taken from a study of OX40 agonist ivuxolimab in advanced cancers. As for the study in general: In this trial design, patients received ivuxolimab intravenously at 0.01 to 10 mg/kg every 2 weeks. Participants could have had prior anti-PD-1, anti-PD-L1 or anti-CTLA-4 therapy, and roughly 40% had some. Overall study findings and caveats: Among T cells, CD8+ cells averaged more expanded clones than CD4+ cells.

The gene calls are TRBV5-1 and TRBJ1-4, with 7 positions matching TRBD1. The source is an adult with an advanced solid tumor such as melanoma, head and neck, liver or kidney cancer. The sample consisted of CD4+ or CD8+ T cells sorted from blood, taken in a trial of the OX40 agonist ivuxolimab. The CDR3 sequence is CASSVLGQPNEKLFF. The CDR3 region has the DNA TGCGCCAGCAGCGTTCTGGGACAGCCTAATGAAAAACTGTTTTTT.